This paragraph reports one T cell receptor beta chain. The antigen is unknown. The record originates from a study of radiotherapy plus CTLA-4 blockade in lung cancer. The V and J ends lost 5 bases and 0 bases respectively, with 11 bases between them. Germline CDR1 and CDR2: SGHAT and FQNNGV. The CDR3 sequence is 15 residues long. Assay used: immunoSEQ multiplex PCR; TCRdb lists only in-frame clones, some missing. Of more than 75,000 clones listed, under 85% are singletons. Findings and limits, study-wide: Clones of tumor-derived TCRs expanded in blood after radiotherapy plus ipilimumab.

This receptor was obtained from a human donor with non-small cell lung cancer who had a partial response to radiotherapy plus ipilimumab. Some clones in this sample may be carry-over from other donors' samples. Specimen: peripheral blood, collected from a patient treated with radiotherapy plus ipilimumab. The chain joins TRBV11-2 to TRBJ2-1, with D possibly being TRBD2 (5 bases). The CDR3 region is CASSQSGNSYNEQFF. The DNA for the CDR3 is TGTGCCAGCAGCCAGAGCGGAAACTCCTACAATGAGCAGTTCTTC.